This TCR beta chain was recorded in a study of blood T cells in healthy people across ages. Study-wide background: Template switching caught about one barcoded beta molecule for each two T cells.

Points from the study as a whole: With age, beta diversity per million T cells declined roughly linearly, significantly by about 40. Long-lived and aged donors differed, with more naive CD4+ cells and higher diversity in the long-lived.

Germline V lookup: CDR1 SGHRS, CDR2 YFSETQ. The germline V and J ends were trimmed by 4 bases and 10 bases, with 21 bases remaining between them. The CDR3 is made up of 15 amino acids. Of note for this clonotype: No antigen is known for it.

Alongside a J-beta primer mix, a sample-barcoded 5' primer served in a second PCR lasting about 7 to 11 cycles. TCRdb re-called the 5' RACE reads with MiXCR, one entry per CDR3 protein. The sample lists 1,500,000 or so distinct CDR3 sequences, around 40% seen once, with about 3.8% in the top ten. Sample: blood. The clonotype was recovered from a woman between 18 and 30 years old in good health. The chain couples TRBV5-1 to TRBJ2-1, with TRBD2 as a possible D gene (7 bases). The CDR3 sequence: CASSGRDTADYEQFF. The CDR3 DNA reads as TGCGCCAGCAGCGGGAGGGACACCGCCGACTACGAGCAGTTCTTC.